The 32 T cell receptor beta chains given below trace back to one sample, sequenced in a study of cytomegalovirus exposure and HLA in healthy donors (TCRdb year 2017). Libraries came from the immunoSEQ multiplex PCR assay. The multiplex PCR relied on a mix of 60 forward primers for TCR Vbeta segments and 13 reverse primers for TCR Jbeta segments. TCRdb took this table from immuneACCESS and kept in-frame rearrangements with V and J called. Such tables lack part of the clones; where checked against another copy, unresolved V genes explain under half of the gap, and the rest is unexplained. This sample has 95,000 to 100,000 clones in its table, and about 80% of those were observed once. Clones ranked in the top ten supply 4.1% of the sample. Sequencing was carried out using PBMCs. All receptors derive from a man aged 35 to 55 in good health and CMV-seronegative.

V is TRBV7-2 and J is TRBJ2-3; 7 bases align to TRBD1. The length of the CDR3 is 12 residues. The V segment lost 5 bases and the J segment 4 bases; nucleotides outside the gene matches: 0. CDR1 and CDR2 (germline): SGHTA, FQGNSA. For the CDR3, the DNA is TGTGCCAGCAGCACAGGGGCAGATACGCAGTATTTT. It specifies CASSTGADTQYF.

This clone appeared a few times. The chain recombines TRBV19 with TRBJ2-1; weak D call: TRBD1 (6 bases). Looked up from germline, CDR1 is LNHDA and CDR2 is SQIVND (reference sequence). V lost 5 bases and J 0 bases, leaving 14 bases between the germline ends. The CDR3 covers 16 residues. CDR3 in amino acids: CASSLGARASYNEQFF. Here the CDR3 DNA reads TGTGCCAGTAGTCTGGGGGCCCGGGCCTCCTACAATGAGCAGTTCTTC.

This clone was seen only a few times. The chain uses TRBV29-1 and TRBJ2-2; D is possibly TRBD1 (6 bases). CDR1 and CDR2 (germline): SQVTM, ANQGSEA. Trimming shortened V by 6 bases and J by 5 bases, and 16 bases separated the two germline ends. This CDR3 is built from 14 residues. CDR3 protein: CSVTGTLPTGELFF. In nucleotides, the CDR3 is TGCAGCGTGACCGGGACACTACCGACCGGGGAGCTGTTTTTT.

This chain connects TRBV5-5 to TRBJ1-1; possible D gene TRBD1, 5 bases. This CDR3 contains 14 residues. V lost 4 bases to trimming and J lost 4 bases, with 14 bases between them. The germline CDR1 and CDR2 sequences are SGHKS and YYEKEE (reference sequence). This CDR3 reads CASSRTGGSTEAFF. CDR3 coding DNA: TGTGCCAGCAGCCGGACGGGGGGGAGCACTGAAGCTTTCTTT.

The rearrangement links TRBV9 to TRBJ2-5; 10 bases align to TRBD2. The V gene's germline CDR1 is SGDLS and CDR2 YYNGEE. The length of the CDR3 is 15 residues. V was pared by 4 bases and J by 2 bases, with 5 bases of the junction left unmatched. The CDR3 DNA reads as TGTGCCAGCAGCCCACTAGCGGGACCGCAAGAGACCCAGTACTTC. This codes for CASSPLAGPQETQYF. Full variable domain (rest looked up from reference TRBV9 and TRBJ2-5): DSGVTQTPKHLITATGQRVTLRCSPRSGDLSVYWYQQSLDQGLQFLIQYYNGEERAKGNILERFSAQQFPDLHSELNLSSLELGDSALYFCASSPLAGPQETQYFGPGTRLLVL.

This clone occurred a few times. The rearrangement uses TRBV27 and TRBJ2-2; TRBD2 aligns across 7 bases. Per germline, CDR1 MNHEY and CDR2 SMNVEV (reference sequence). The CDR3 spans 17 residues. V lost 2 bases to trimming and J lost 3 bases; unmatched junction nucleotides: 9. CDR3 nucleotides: TGTGCCAGCAGTTTAATCCAGACTAGCACCGACACCGGGGAGCTGTTTTTT. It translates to CASSLIQTSTDTGELFF.

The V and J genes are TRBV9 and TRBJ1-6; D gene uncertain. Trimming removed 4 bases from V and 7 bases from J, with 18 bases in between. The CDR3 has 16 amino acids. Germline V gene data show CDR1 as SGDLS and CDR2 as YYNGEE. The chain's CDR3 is CASSPSTLRNNSPLHF. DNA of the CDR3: TGTGCCAGCAGCCCCTCGACACTCCGGAACAATTCACCCCTCCACTTT.

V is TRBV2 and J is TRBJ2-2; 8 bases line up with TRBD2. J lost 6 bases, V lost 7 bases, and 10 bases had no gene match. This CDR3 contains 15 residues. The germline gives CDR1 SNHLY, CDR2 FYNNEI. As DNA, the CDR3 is TGTGCCAGCAAGGGTCAGCGGGGGAAATCCGGGGAGCTGTTTTTT. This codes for CASKGQRGKSGELFF.

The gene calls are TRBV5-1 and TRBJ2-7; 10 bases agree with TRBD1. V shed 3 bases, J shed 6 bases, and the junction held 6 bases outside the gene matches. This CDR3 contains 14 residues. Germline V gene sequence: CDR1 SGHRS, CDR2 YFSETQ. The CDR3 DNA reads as TGCGCCAGCAGCTATGGACAGGGGGGTTTCGAGCAGTACTTC. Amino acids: CASSYGQGGFEQYF.

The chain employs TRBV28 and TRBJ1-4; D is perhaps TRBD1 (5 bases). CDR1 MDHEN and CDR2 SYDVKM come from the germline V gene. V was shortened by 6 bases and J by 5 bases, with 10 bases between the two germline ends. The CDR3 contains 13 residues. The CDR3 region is CASRVDTNEKLFF. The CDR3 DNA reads TGTGCCAGCAGGGTGGACACAAATGAAAAACTGTTTTTT. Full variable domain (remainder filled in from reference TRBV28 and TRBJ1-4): DVKVTQSSRYLVKRTGEKVFLECVQDMDHENMFWYRQDPGLGLRLIYFSYDVKMKEKGDIPEGYSVSREKKERFSLILESASTNQTSMYLCASRVDTNEKLFFGSGTQLSVL.

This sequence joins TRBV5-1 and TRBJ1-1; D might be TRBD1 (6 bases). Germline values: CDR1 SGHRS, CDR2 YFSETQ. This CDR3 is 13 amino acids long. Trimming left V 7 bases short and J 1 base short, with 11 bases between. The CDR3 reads CASQGQPNTEAFF. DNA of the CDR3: TGCGCCAGCCAAGGACAGCCGAACACTGAAGCTTTCTTT.

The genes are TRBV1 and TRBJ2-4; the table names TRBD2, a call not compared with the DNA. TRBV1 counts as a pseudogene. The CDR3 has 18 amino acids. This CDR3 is CTSSQVIRRRGAKNIQYF. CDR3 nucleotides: TGCACCAGCAGCCAAGTAATCCGCCGCCGAGGAGCCAAAAACATTCAGTACTTC.

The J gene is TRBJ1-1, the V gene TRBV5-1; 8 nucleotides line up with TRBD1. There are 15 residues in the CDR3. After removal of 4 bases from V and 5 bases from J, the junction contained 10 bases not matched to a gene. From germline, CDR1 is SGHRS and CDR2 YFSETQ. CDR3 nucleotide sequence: TGCGCCAGCAGCAGGACGCCAGGGGGCGAAACTGAAGCTTTCTTT. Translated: CASSRTPGGETEAFF.

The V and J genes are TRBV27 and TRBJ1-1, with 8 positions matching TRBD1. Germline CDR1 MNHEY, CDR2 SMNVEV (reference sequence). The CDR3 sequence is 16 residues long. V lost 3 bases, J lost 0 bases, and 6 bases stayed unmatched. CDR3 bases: TGTGCCAGCAGTTTGCGCAGGGGGCTTATGAACACTGAAGCTTTCTTT. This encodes CASSLRRGLMNTEAFF.

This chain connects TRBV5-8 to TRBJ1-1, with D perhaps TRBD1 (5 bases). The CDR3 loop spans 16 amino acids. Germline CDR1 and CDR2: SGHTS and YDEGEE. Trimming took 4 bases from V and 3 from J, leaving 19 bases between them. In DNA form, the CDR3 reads TGTGCCAGCAGCATCTATAGTGGGGCAGGGCACACTGAAGCTTTCTTT. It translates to CASSIYSGAGHTEAFF.

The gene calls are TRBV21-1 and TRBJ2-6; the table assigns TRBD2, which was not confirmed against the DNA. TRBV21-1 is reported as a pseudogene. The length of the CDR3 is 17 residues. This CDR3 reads CASSKVRVDQVANVLTF. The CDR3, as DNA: TGTGCCAGCAGCAAAGTACGGGTGGATCAAGTGGCCAACGTCCTGACTTTC.

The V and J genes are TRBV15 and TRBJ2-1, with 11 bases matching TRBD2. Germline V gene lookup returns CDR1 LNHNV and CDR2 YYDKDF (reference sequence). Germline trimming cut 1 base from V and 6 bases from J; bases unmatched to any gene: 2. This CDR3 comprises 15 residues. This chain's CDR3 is CATSRAGTSGNEQFF. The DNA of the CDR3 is TGTGCCACCAGCAGAGCCGGGACTAGCGGCAATGAGCAGTTCTTC.

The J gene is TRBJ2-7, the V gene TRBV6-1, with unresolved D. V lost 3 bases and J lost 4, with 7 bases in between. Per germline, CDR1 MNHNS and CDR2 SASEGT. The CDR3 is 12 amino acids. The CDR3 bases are TGTGCCAGCAGTGAGTGGGCTTACGAGCAGTACTTC. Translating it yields CASSEWAYEQYF.

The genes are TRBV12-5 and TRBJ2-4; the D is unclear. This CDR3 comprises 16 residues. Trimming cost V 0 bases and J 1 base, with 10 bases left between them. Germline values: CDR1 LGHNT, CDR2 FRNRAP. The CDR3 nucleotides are TGTGCTAGTGGTTTGGTAAGGTCAGGCGCCAAAAACATTCAGTACTTC. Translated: CASGLVRSGAKNIQYF.

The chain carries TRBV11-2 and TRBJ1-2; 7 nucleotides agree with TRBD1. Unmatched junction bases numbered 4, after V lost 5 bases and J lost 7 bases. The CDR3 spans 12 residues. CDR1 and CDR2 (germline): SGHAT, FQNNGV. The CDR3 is CASSADRSGYTF. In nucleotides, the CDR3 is TGTGCCAGCAGCGCGGACAGGTCTGGCTACACCTTC. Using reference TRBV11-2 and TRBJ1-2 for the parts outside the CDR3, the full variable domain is EAGVAQSPRYKIIEKRQSVAFWCNPISGHATLYWYQQILGQGPKLLIQFQNNGVVDDSQLPKDRFSAERLKGVDSTLKIQPAKLEDSAVYLCASSADRSGYTFGSGTRLTVV.

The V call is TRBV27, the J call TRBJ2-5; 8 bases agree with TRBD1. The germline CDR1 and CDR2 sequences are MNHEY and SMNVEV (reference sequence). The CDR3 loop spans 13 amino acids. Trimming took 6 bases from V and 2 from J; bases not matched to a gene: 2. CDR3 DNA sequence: TGTGCCAGCAGCCGGGACAGGCAAGAGACCCAGTACTTC. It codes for CASSRDRQETQYF.

The CDR3 DNA is TGTGCCAGCAGTCTGACGCCCGGGACTAGCGCAGATACGCAGTATTTT. Protein: CASSLTPGTSADTQYF. The chain carries TRBV6-4 and TRBJ2-3; TRBD2 aligns across 10 bases. The CDR3 is 16 amino acids. Trimming removed 5 bases from V and 4 bases from J; junction bases left unmatched: 9. Germline V lookup: CDR1 MRHNA, CDR2 SNTAGT.

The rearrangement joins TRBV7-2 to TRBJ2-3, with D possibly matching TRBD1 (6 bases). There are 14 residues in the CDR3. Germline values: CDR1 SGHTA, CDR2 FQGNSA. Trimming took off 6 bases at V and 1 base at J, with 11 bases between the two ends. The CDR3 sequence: CASSHEGGTDTQYF. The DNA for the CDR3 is TGTGCCAGCAGTCATGAGGGGGGCACAGATACGCAGTATTTT.

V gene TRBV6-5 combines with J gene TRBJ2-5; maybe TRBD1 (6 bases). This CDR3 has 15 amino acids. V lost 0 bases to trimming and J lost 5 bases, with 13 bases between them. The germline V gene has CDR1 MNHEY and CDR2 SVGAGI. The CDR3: CASSYSWGRRETQYF. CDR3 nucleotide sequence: TGTGCCAGCAGTTACTCTTGGGGGCGCCGGGAGACCCAGTACTTC.

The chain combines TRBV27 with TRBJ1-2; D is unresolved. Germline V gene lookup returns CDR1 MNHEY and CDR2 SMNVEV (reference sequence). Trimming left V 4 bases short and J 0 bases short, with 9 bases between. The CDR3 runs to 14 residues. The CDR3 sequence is CASSWRAANYGYTF. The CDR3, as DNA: TGTGCCAGCAGTTGGAGGGCTGCTAACTATGGCTACACCTTC.

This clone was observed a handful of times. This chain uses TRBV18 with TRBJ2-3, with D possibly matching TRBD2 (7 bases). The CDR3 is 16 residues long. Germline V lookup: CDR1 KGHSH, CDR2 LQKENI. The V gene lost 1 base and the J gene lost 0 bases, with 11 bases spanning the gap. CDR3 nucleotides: TGTGCCAGCTCACCACGGGGGGGGCTTAGCACAGATACGCAGTATTTT. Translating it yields CASSPRGGLSTDTQYF.

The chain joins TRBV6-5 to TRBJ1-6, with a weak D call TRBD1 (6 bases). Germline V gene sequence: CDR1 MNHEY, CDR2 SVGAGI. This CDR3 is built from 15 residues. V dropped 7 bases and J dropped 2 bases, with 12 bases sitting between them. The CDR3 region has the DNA TGTGCCAGCAAGATGGACAGAACCTATAATTCACCCCTCCACTTT. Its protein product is CASKMDRTYNSPLHF.

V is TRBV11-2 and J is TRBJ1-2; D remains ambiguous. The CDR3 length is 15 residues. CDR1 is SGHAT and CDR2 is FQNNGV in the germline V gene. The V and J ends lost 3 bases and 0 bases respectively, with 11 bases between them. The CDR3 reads CASSFSSAANYGYTF. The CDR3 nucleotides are TGTGCCAGCAGCTTTTCCTCGGCGGCTAACTATGGCTACACCTTC.

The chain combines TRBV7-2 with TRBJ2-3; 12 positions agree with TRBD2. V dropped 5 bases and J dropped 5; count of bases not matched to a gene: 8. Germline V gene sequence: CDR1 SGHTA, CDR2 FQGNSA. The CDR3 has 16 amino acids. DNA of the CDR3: TGTGCCAGCAGCACCAGACTAGCGGGGGTGATAGATACGCAGTATTTT. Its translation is CASSTRLAGVIDTQYF.

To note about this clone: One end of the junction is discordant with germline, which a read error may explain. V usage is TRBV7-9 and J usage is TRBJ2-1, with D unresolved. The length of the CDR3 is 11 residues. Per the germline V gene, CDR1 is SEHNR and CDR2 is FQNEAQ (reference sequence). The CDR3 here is CSSSPYNEQFF. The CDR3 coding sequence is TGTTCCAGCAGCCCATACAATGAGCAGTTCTTC.

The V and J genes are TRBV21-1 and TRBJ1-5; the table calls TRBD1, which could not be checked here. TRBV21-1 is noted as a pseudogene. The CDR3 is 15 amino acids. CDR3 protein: CASSKARQESQPQHF. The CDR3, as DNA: TGTGCCAGCAGCAAAGCGCGACAGGAGAGTCAGCCCCAGCATTTT.

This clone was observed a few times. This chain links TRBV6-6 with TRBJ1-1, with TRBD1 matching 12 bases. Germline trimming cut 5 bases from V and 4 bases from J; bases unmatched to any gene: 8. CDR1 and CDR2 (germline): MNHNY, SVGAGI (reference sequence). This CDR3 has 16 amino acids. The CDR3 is CASSGTGGVQGTEAFF. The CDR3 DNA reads TGTGCCAGCAGTGGGACAGGGGGCGTCCAAGGCACTGAAGCTTTCTTT.